This T cell receptor (beta chain) is from a study of control samples from healthy donors and cancer patients. Per germline, CDR1 LNHDA and CDR2 SQIVND (reference sequence). Trimming pared 7 bases from V and 3 bases from J, leaving 18 bases between. This CDR3 is built from 15 residues. Clones were read by immunoSEQ multiplex PCR, and TCRdb kept only the in-frame ones, dropping some. The sample records 200,000 to 250,000 clones, about 94% being singletons. Input material: blood. The V call is TRBV19, the J call TRBJ1-1, with D unclear. This TCR was recovered from a man aged 50 to 59 in good health. The CDR3: CASNSEGHGDTEAFF. The CDR3 bases are TGTGCCAGTAACAGTGAAGGGCATGGGGACACTGAAGCTTTCTTT.